This T cell receptor beta chain was identified in a study of metastatic and nonmetastatic thyroid tumors. As for the study in general: Comparison of repertoires was carried out across blood and tumor or nodule tissue from malignant and benign thyroid patients.

This CDR3 contains 14 residues. General observations from the study: In blood and tumor, TCR beta diversity was reportedly significantly higher in malignant thyroid tumors than in benign nodules.

MiXCR was used by TCRdb to re-call the PCR reads. This sample has tens of thousands of clones, with roughly 22% found just once. About this clone itself: What it recognizes is unknown. With a much larger clone just one base away, this may be a read error. Lacking the conserved final phenylalanine or tryptophan, this CDR3 likely reflects a read error.

Every patient underwent thyroid surgery untreated. The V gene is TRBV12-3 or TRBV12-4, the J gene TRBJ2-1; the D call may be TRBD1 or TRBD2 (5 bases each). Material: blood. This clonotype was sampled from a female donor with papillary thyroid cancer or a benign thyroid nodule (not recorded which). Some clones in this sample may be carry-over from other donors' samples. The CDR3 region is CAGSLNGGANEQFL. The CDR3 DNA reads TGTGCCGGCAGTTTAAATGGGGGTGCCAATGAGCAGTTCCTC.